This TCR beta chain was obtained from a study of cytomegalovirus exposure and HLA in healthy donors. Looking at the study overall: In an earlier analysis, around 120 million unique TCR beta sequences were found from some 170 million T cells.

With 2 bases removed from V and 1 base from J, the gap between germline ends came to 9 bases. CDR3 length: 15 residues. Per the germline V gene, CDR1 is ENHRY and CDR2 is SYGVKD. This clone was picked up a small number of times. The study ran its PCR with 60 Vbeta and 13 Jbeta primers. TCRdb's table, derived via immunoSEQ multiplex PCR, lists solely in-frame clones and lacks some. The sample gives 150,000 to 200,000 clones, 75% to 90% of which show up once; around 7.2% is in the top ten. The sample taken for sequencing was PBMCs. The chain recombines TRBV10-3 with TRBJ1-3, with D hard to call. The TCR originated in a man aged 30-40 years in good health and CMV-seropositive. The chain's CDR3 is CAISEAGGSGNTIYF. The CDR3 nucleotides read TGTGCCATCAGTGAGGCCGGAGGATCTGGAAACACCATATATTTT.